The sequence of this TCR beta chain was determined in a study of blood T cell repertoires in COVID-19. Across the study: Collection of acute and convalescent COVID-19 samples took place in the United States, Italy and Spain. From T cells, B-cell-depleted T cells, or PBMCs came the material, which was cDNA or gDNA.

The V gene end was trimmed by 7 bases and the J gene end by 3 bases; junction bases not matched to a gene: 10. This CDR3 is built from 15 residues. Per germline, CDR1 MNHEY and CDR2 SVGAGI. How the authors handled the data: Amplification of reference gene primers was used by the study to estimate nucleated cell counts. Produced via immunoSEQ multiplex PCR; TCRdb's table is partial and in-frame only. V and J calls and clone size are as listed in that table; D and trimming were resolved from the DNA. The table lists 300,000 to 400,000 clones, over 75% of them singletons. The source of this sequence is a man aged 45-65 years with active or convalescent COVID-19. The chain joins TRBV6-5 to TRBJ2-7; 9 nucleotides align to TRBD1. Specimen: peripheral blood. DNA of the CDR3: TGTGCCAGCATGACCCCGGGACAGGGAAACTACGAGCAGTACTTC. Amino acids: CASMTPGQGNYEQYF.